This TCR beta chain was found in a study of T-cell reconstitution after alpha-beta-depleted transplantation in children. Study-wide findings and caveats: At one year after transplant, newly produced T cells mostly accounted for T-cell counts and diversity. Some patients' high day-60 TCRbeta diversity was traced to surviving recipient T cells and thymic progenitors.

The CDR3 is 13 amino acids. V was pared by 0 bases and J by 0 bases, with 6 bases between. Germline loops: CDR1 DFQATT, CDR2 SNEGSKA (reference sequence). Construction of the TCRbeta library involved unique molecular identifiers. One entry per CDR3 protein, called by TCRdb with MiXCR from the PCR reads. The profile shows roughly 420,000 distinct CDR3 sequences, 15% to 20% of them singletons. Points on this clonotype: Its antigen is as yet unknown.

This chain links TRBV20-1 with TRBJ2-7; a possible D gene is TRBD2 (6 bases). The starting material was PBMCs, mostly from graft donor cells, obtained 360 days after TCRalphabeta/CD19-depleted stem cell transplant. This receptor was obtained from a boy in the first two years of life who had a stem cell transplant for Wiskott-Aldrich syndrome, so the T cells may come from the graft donor. The CDR3 loop is CSARELASYEQYF. The CDR3 nucleotides read TGCAGTGCTAGAGAACTAGCCTCCTACGAGCAGTACTTC.